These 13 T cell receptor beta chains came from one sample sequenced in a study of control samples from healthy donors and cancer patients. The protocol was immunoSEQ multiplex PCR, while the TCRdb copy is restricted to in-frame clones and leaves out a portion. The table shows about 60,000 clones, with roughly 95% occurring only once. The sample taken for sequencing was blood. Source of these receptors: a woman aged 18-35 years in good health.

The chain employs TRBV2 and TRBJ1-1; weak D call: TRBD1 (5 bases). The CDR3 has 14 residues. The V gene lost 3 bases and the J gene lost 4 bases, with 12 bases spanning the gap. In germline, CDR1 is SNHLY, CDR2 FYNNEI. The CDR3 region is CASSEQGIGTEAFF. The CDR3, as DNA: TGTGCCAGCAGTGAGCAGGGCATAGGCACTGAAGCTTTCTTT.

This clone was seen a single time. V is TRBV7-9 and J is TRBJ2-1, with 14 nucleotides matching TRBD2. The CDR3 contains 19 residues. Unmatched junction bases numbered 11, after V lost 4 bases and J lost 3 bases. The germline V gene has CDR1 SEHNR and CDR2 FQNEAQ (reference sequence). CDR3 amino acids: CASSSRLAGGPGNYNEQFF. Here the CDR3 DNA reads TGTGCCAGCAGCTCCCGACTAGCGGGGGGGCCAGGTAACTACAATGAGCAGTTCTTC. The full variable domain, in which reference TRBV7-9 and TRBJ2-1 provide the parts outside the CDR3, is DTGVSQNPRHKITKRGQNVTFRCDPISEHNRLYWYRQTLGQGPEFLTYFQNEAQLEKSRLLSDRFSAERPKGSFSTLEIQRTEQGDSAMYLCASSSRLAGGPGNYNEQFFGPGTRLTVL.

CDR3 loop: CASSFGYEQYF. The DNA of the CDR3 is TGTGCCAGCAGTTTTGGCTACGAGCAGTACTTC. The J gene is TRBJ2-7, the V gene TRBV28, with no clear D. Germline V gene data show CDR1 as MDHEN and CDR2 as SYDVKM. V dropped 3 bases and J dropped 3 bases, with 3 bases sitting between them. CDR3 size: 11 residues.

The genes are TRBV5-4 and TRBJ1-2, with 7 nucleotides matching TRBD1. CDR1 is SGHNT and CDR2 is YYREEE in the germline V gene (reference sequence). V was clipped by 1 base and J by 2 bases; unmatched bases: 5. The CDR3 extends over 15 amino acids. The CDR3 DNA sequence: TGTGCCAGCAGCTTGTTAGGACAGGCGAACTATGGCTACACCTTC. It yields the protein CASSLLGQANYGYTF.

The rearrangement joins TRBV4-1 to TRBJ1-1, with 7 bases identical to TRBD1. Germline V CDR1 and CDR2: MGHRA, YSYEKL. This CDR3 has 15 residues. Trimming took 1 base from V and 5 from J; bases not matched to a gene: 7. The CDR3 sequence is CASSQGTGAGTEAFF. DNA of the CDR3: TGCGCCAGCAGCCAAGGGACAGGAGCGGGGACTGAAGCTTTCTTT.

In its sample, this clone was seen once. This chain's CDR3 is CASSLGGVGYGYTF. The CDR3 DNA follows: TGTGCCAGCAGCTTGGGCGGGGTTGGCTATGGCTACACCTTC. The J gene is TRBJ1-2, the V gene TRBV5-5; no definite D call. This CDR3 contains 14 residues. Germline values: CDR1 SGHKS, CDR2 YYEKEE (reference sequence). Deletions cut 0 bases from V and 4 bases from J, with 10 bases between.

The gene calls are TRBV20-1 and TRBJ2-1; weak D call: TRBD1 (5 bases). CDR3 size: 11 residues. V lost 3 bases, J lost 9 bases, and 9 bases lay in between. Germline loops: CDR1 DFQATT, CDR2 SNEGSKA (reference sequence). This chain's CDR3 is CSASGAAEQFF. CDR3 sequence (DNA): TGCAGTGCTAGTGGGGCAGCTGAGCAGTTCTTC.

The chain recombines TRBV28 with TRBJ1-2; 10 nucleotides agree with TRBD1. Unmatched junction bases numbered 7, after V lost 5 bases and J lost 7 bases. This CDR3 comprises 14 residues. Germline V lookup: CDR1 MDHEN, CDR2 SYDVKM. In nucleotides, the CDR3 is TGTGCCAGCAGTCCCAGACAGGGGGCGCTTGGCTACACCTTC. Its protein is CASSPRQGALGYTF.

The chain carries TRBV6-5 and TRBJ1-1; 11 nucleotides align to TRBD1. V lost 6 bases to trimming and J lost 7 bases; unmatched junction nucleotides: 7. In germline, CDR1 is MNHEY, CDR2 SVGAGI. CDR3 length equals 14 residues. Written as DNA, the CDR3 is TGTGCCAGCAGGAGGGGACAGGGGGTTGTTGAAGCTTTCTTT. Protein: CASRRGQGVVEAFF.

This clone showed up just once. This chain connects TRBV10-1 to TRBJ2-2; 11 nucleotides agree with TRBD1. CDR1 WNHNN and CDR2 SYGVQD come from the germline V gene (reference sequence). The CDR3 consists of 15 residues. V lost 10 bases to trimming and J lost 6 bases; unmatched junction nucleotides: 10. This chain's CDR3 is CATGPGQGESGELFF. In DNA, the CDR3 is TGCGCCACCGGGCCGGGACAGGGGGAATCCGGGGAGCTGTTTTTT.

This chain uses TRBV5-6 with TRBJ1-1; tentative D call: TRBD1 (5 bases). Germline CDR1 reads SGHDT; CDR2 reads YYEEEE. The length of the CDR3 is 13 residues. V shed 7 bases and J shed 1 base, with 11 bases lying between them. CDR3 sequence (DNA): TGTGCCAGCGGCCGCGGGGGGAACACTGAAGCTTTCTTT. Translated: CASGRGGNTEAFF.

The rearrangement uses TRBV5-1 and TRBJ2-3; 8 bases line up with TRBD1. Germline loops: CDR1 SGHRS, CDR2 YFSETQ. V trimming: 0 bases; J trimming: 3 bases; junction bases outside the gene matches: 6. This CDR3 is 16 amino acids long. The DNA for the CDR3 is TGCGCCAGCAGCTTGGGGGCAGGGGGCACAACAGATACGCAGTATTTT. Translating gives CASSLGAGGTTDTQYF.

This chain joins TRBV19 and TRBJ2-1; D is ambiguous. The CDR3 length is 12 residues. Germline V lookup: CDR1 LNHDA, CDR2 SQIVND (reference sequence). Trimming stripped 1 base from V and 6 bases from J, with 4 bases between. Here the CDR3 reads CASSIGFNEQFF. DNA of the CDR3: TGTGCCAGTAGTATAGGGTTCAATGAGCAGTTCTTC.